The TCR beta chain described here comes from a study of cytotoxic CD8 clonotypes in ibrutinib-treated CLL (dated by TCRdb to about 2021). About the investigation overall: In this cohort, some 14 patients were treatment-naive and approximately 10 were relapsed/refractory, while around 17 had unmutated IGHV. Responses were partial in some 24 patients and complete in 2; after median 68 months follow-up, 14 stayed in remission and about twelve progressed. The response samples were drawn at a median of 12 months into treatment, with a range of roughly 6 to 40 months. On average, each sample had 255,043 productive templates and about 89,000 productive rearrangements. Of the 86 people in the trial, approximately 28 had longitudinal samples available. Cryopreserved peripheral blood mononuclear cells were collected before treatment, at response, and at either disease progression or sustained remission. Every sample from remission and from progressive disease was obtained while the patients were still on ibrutinib. What the work shows at the level of the full study, not this receptor alone: Lymph node repertoires were not examined, and the timing of sampling was not matched between patients in sustained remission and those whose disease progressed. Public clonotypes were rare and either contracted or stayed stable during treatment, and the rise in clonality at ibrutinib response reflected the expansion of private clonotypes. Baseline clonality was found to be higher than that of age-matched healthy donors and was strongly correlated with circulating CD8+ T-cell counts. Clonality increased at ibrutinib response, stayed stable in sustained remission, and fell back toward baseline at progression.

The time point tag for this specimen amounts to: less than 30 months on ibrutinib. For TCR beta library preparation, roughly 2 micrograms of genomic DNA was extracted from cryopreserved PBMCs. Longitudinal blood samples from CLL patients on ibrutinib monotherapy were analyzed using high-throughput TCR beta sequencing. The patients took part in an open-label, single-center phase 2 trial of ibrutinib monotherapy. Each clonotype received, on average, about 10x coverage in deep resolution sequencing performed on a MiSeq, where the target depth lay between 1 in 1 million and 1 in 200,000 T cells. TCR beta libraries were generated with the immunoSEQ hsTCRB Kit. In the original analysis: The data were analyzed with ImmunoSEQ Analyzer and ImmunoSEQ Data Assistant, and V, D and J gene assignments followed IMGT definitions. Clonality, with values ranging from 0 to 1, was calculated as one minus the normalized Shannon entropy of productive rearrangement frequencies. Only overrepresented clonotypes making up at least 0.05% of the repertoire of each patient were included in the public clonotype analysis. About a dozen age-matched healthy donor repertoires from immuneACCESS served as clonality controls. In its TCRdb copy, this immuneACCESS table keeps in-frame sequences only and misses some clones. Where compared with another copy, unresolved V genes explain less than half of these, and the others have no known cause. That table supplies the V and J calls and clone size; D and trimming were determined from the DNA. The sample data list 100,000 to 150,000 clones, and approximately 83% of these were observed just once. The top ten hold 2% to 2.5% of the sample.

The CDR3 runs 14 residues from the cysteine to the phenylalanine. Only the CDR3 region is kept as DNA, spanning 42 bases read in frame from base 1. In the germline V gene, CDR1 corresponds to SNHLY and CDR2 to FYNNEI. Here V drops 6 bases and J drops 5 bases, and the junction holds 7 bases not matched to any gene. As regards this clone: No antigen is known for it. No base quality values were provided; no much bigger clone lies one nucleotide off.

This clonotype was obtained from a human donor with chronic lymphocytic leukemia. The specimen was PBMCs, collected after 24 months of ibrutinib treatment. The chain is encoded by TRBV2 joined to TRBJ1-1, with TRBD1 matching 9 junction bases. CDR3 reads: CASRRTGAGTEAFF. DNA sequence: TGTGCCAGCAGACGGACAGGGGCGGGGACTGAAGCTTTCTTT.